This TCR beta chain emerged from a study of blood T cell repertoires in COVID-19. About the study: Sites in the United States, Italy and Spain provided acute and convalescent COVID-19 samples. Sources were T cells, B-cell-depleted T cells, or PBMCs; the material itself was cDNA or gDNA.

Method: immunoSEQ multiplex PCR; TCRdb's copy keeps in-frame clones and lacks some. The table shows under 450,000 clones, with more than 75% occurring only once. The junction had 7 bases not matched to a gene; V was cut back by 2 bases and J by 4 bases. This CDR3 is built from 16 residues. Germline CDR1 LGHNA, CDR2 YNFKEQ. The receptor was derived from a young woman who had recovered from COVID-19. Sequenced material: PBMCs or T cells enriched from blood (not recorded which). This rearrangement joins TRBV4-2 to TRBJ2-3, with 9 nucleotides matching TRBD2. The CDR3 bases are TGTGCCAGCAGCCAACCTAGCGGGACGGGTGCAGATACGCAGTATTTT. Its protein is CASSQPSGTGADTQYF.